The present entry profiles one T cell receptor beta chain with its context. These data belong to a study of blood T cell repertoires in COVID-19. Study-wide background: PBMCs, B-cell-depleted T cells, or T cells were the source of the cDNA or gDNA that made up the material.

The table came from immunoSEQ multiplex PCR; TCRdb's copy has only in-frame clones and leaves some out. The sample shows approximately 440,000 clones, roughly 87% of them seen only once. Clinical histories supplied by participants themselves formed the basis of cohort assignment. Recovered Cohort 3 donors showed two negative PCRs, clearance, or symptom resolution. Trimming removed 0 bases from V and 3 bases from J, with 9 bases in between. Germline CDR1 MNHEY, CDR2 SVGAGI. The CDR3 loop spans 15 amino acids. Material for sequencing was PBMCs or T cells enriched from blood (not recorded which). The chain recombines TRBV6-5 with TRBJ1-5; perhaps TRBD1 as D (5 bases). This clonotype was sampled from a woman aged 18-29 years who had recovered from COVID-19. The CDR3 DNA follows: TGTGCCAGCAGTTACTCGACAGCAGCCAATCAGCCCCAGCATTTT. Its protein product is CASSYSTAANQPQHF.